A selection of T cell receptor beta chains follows, all from one sample in a study of identical twins. In TCRdb, the 5' RACE reads were re-called with MiXCR into one record per CDR3 protein. Of about 340,000 distinct CDR3 sequences in the sample, approximately 9.1% are singletons; the top ten hold about 8.1%. Sequencing input: naive T cells sorted from blood. The receptors here all came from a woman in her 50s in good health. CDR3s include the opening cysteine and the closing phenylalanine or tryptophan. The order of the fields is J gene, D gene, V gene, clone size, CDR3 protein, CDR3 DNA. The D gene is left open where the match is weak. The size entry is marked missing in some rows and otherwise reads once, few, many or a size class.

TRBJ2-1 | . | TRBV29-1 | . | CSVGANEQFF | TGCAGCGTTGGAGCGAATGAGCAGTTCTTC
TRBJ2-1 | . | TRBV6-5 | many | CASLRPGVAIQF | TGTGCCAGCCTCCGTCCTGGGGTAGCGATCCAGTTC
TRBJ2-2 | . | TRBV5-4 | . | CASSSGKAGLNTGELFF | TGTGCCAGCAGCTCTGGGAAAGCTGGTTTGAACACCGGGGAGCTGTTTTTT
TRBJ1-1 | . | TRBV12-5 | few | CASGLATLNTEAFF | TGTGCTAGTGGTTTGGCTACTCTGAACACTGAAGCTTTCTTT
TRBJ1-1 | . | TRBV24-1 | few | CATSRAGGTEAFF | TGTGCCACCAGCAGGGCGGGCGGCACTGAAGCTTTCTTT
TRBJ1-6 | . | TRBV7-9 | few | CASSLGFQVPRSPLHF | TGTGCCAGCAGCTTAGGTTTCCAGGTTCCTCGCTCACCCCTCCACTTT
TRBJ1-2 | . | TRBV5-1 | few | CASSGQPGGAIYGYTF | TGCGCCAGCAGCGGACAGCCCGGGGGCGCGATCTATGGCTACACCTTC
TRBJ1-4 | . | TRBV29-1 | many | CSVTRDTFNEKLFF | TGCAGCGTCACCCGGGACACCTTCAATGAAAAACTGTTTTTT
TRBJ2-1 | . | TRBV7-9 | few | CASSSLVFDEQFF | TGTGCCAGCAGCTCCCTAGTTTTCGATGAGCAGTTCTTC
TRBJ1-2 | . | TRBV27 | few | CASSPAYPGYGYTF | TGTGCCAGCAGTCCCGCCTACCCAGGCTATGGCTACACCTTC
TRBJ2-5 | TRBD2 | TRBV9 | few | CASSIAPGLAGGETQYF | TGTGCCAGCAGCATAGCCCCGGGACTAGCGGGAGGAGAGACCCAGTACTTC
TRBJ1-1 | . | TRBV5-1 | few | CASSGGAANTEAFF | TGCGCCAGCAGCGGGGGGGCGGCCAACACTGAAGCTTTCTTT
TRBJ2-7 | TRBD1 | TRBV5-1 | . | CASSLDRQGAWVAYEQYF | TGCGCCAGCAGCTTGGACCGACAGGGGGCCTGGGTGGCCTACGAGCAGTACTTC
TRBJ2-1 | TRBD2 | TRBV19 | few | CASSIDEGGSGEQFF | TGTGCCAGTAGTATAGATGAGGGAGGGAGCGGTGAGCAGTTCTTC
TRBJ2-1 | . | TRBV5-1 | few | CASSPGLLKYNEQFF | TGCGCCAGCAGCCCGGGACTGCTGAAGTACAATGAGCAGTTCTTC
TRBJ2-1 | . | TRBV7-9 | many | CASSLEGIGQFF | TGTGCCAGCAGCTTAGAGGGGATAGGACAGTTCTTC
TRBJ1-2 | . | TRBV10-3 | many | CAISEVLDNFYGYTF | TGTGCCATCAGTGAAGTCCTGGACAACTTCTATGGCTACACCTTC
TRBJ2-3 | . | TRBV30 | many | CAWFPRGTDTQYF | TGTGCCTGGTTCCCTAGGGGCACAGATACGCAGTATTTT
TRBJ2-1 | TRBD1 | TRBV5-1 | many | CASSPQGGLDEQFF | TGCGCCAGCAGCCCACAGGGGGGATTGGATGAGCAGTTCTTC
TRBJ2-7 | TRBD2 | TRBV20-1 | . | CSATALAGGAYEQYF | TGCAGTGCGACAGCTTTGGCGGGAGGGGCTTACGAGCAGTACTTC
TRBJ1-1 | . | TRBV7-8 | . | CASSSRQKNTEAFF | TGTGCCAGCAGCTCCCGACAGAAGAACACTGAAGCTTTCTTT
TRBJ2-3 | TRBD2 | TRBV28 | . | CASRSGGVVHVTQYF | TGTGCCAGCAGATCGGGGGGGGTCGTCCACGTTACGCAGTATTTT
TRBJ1-5 | . | TRBV10-3 | many | CAISDEQVSNQPQHF | TGTGCCATCAGTGACGAACAGGTTAGCAATCAGCCCCAGCATTTT
TRBJ2-7 | TRBD2 | TRBV28 | many | CASSLDPGTSGRTQYEQYF | TGTGCCAGCAGTTTGGATCCGGGGACTAGCGGGAGAACCCAATACGAGCAGTACTTC
TRBJ2-1 | TRBD2 | TRBV20-1 | many | CSAGLADYNEQFF | TGCAGTGCTGGACTAGCGGATTACAATGAGCAGTTCTTC
TRBJ2-1 | TRBD2 | TRBV12-3/TRBV12-4 | . | CASSRGGELGEQFF | TGTGCCAGCAGCCGGGGGGGCGAGCTCGGGGAGCAGTTCTTC
TRBJ2-3 | TRBD1 | TRBV7-9 | . | CASTSTGGSDTQYF | TGTGCCAGCACCTCTACAGGGGGCTCAGATACGCAGTATTTT
TRBJ1-2 | TRBD1 | TRBV5-1 | many | CASSDREDYGYTF | TGCGCCAGCTCGGACAGGGAAGACTATGGCTACACCTTC
TRBJ1-1 | . | TRBV5-1 | . | CASSFGLSMNTEAFF | TGCGCCAGCAGCTTCGGATTATCCATGAACACTGAAGCTTTCTTT
TRBJ2-7 | . | TRBV20-1 | few | CSARGGTPPYEQYF | TGCAGTGCTAGAGGGGGGACGCCGCCCTACGAGCAGTACTTC
TRBJ1-1 | TRBD1 | TRBV5-1 | few | CASTDSGTGGQVTEAFF | TGCGCCAGCACCGATTCCGGGACAGGGGGCCAGGTCACTGAAGCTTTCTTT
TRBJ2-5 | . | TRBV5-1 | many | CASSPLTGEETQYF | TGCGCCAGCAGCCCGCTAACAGGAGAAGAGACCCAGTACTTC
TRBJ2-3 | . | TRBV15 | many | CATSRLQSTDTQYF | TGTGCCACCAGCAGACTTCAATCAACAGATACGCAGTATTTT
TRBJ2-1 | . | TRBV20-1 | many | CSAYTGTQGNEQFF | TGCAGTGCTTATACCGGGACGCAGGGCAATGAGCAGTTCTTC
TRBJ2-2 | . | TRBV12-3/TRBV12-4 | . | CASSLVAATGELFF | TGTGCCAGCAGTTTAGTAGCGGCGACCGGGGAGCTGTTTTTT
TRBJ2-7 | . | TRBV7-9 | few | CASSLRRESSYEQYF | TGTGCCAGCAGCTTACGTCGGGAGAGCTCCTACGAGCAGTACTTC
TRBJ2-3 | . | TRBV4-1 | . | CASSQGGISTDTQYF | TGCGCCAGCAGCCAGGGAGGCATTAGCACAGATACGCAGTATTTT
TRBJ2-1 | TRBD2 | TRBV6-5 | many | CASSLRVAGNEQFF | TGTGCCAGCAGCCTGCGGGTAGCGGGAAATGAGCAGTTCTTC
TRBJ2-7 | TRBD1 | TRBV20-1 | few | CSARGDREGEQYF | TGCAGTGCTAGAGGGGACAGGGAGGGCGAGCAGTACTTC
TRBJ2-1 | TRBD2 | TRBV20-1 | many | CSARAFWAGTSGRRNEQFF | TGCAGTGCTAGAGCCTTTTGGGCAGGGACTAGCGGGCGTCGCAATGAGCAGTTCTTC
TRBJ1-1 | . | TRBV29-1 | few | CSVGQGPEAFF | TGCAGCGTTGGTCAGGGACCCGAAGCTTTCTTT
TRBJ2-3 | . | TRBV29-1 | . | CSVADSPADYTQYF | TGCAGCGTTGCGGACTCACCGGCTGACTATACGCAGTATTTT
TRBJ2-2 | . | TRBV7-6 | . | CASSPVKRVRELFF | TGTGCCAGCAGCCCCGTCAAGAGGGTCCGGGAGCTGTTTTTT
TRBJ2-3 | TRBD2 | TRBV7-3 | many | CASSRTSVSADTQYF | TGTGCCAGCAGCCGCACTAGCGTAAGTGCGGATACGCAGTATTTT
TRBJ2-7 | . | TRBV19 | . | CASSISGFYEQYF | TGTGCCAGTAGTATCTCAGGGTTCTACGAGCAGTACTTC
TRBJ2-4 | TRBD1 | TRBV7-2 | few | CASSSRRTGGLMVIQYF | TGTGCCAGCAGTTCTCGTCGGACAGGGGGCCTGATGGTTATTCAGTACTTC